The clone carrying this T cell receptor (beta chain) was detected ten times or more. Antigen specificity is unknown. These data come from a study of T cells after yellow fever vaccination. Background on the study: Fractions of limited cellularity were prepared by means of SMART-Seq v4 Ultra Low Input.

The authors made TCR cDNA by 5'RACE template switching, adding a universal primer site and UMIs. MiXCR, applied by TCRdb to the 5' RACE reads, yields one record per CDR3 protein. The sample holds about 320,000 distinct CDR3 sequences; about 6.9% are singletons and the top ten take 18%. Study-wide points: Highly abundant clonotypes carried over from the bulk population could end up in FACS-sorted repertoires as contaminants. A small share of clonotypes appeared in both CD4 and CD8 compartments.

V lost 0 bases to trimming and J lost 7 bases, with 13 bases between them. Germline CDR1 is LGHNA and CDR2 is YSLEER. The CDR3 runs 16 residues. The material sequenced was PBMCs, taken roughly 46 days after the first yellow fever vaccination. This receptor was identified in a young man who received the YFV17D yellow fever vaccine. The chain links TRBV4-3 to TRBJ1-6; a weak D match, TRBD1 (5 bases). The CDR3 sequence is CASSQDPGTQNSPLHF. The DNA for the CDR3 is TGCGCCAGCAGCCAAGATCCGGGGACCCAAAATTCACCCCTCCACTTT.